A selection of T cell receptor beta chains follows, all from one sample in a study of T cell responses to AZD1222 COVID-19 vaccine. Assay used: immunoSEQ multiplex PCR; TCRdb lists only in-frame clones, some missing. Seen here are over 130,000 clones, 88% observed once, and the top ten hold around 3%. The sequencing here drew on peripheral blood, taken on day 0 of AZD1222 vaccination. The receptors here all came from an adult in good health. The CDR3 runs from the conserved cysteine through the conserved F or W. Each record gives: V gene, J gene, clone size, D gene, CDR3 protein, CDR3 DNA. A D gene is named only where the DNA matches it firmly. Size tells how often a clone was seen (once, few, many) or the class of an expanded clone, and some rows leave it out.

v_call: TRBV19
j_call: TRBJ1-2
clone_size: .
d_call: .
cdr3_aa: CASSTRSVGLGYTF
cdr3_nt: TGTGCCAGTAGTACGCGATCGGTGGGGCTGGGCTACACCTTC

v_call: TRBV9
j_call: TRBJ2-1
clone_size: once
d_call: .
cdr3_aa: CASSVAGDRGSEQFF
cdr3_nt: TGTGCCAGCAGCGTAGCAGGGGATAGGGGAAGTGAGCAGTTCTTC

v_call: TRBV7-9
j_call: TRBJ1-1
clone_size: .
d_call: .
cdr3_aa: CASKGRQNTEAFF
cdr3_nt: TGTGCCAGCAAGGGGCGCCAGAACACTGAAGCTTTCTTT

v_call: TRBV21-1
j_call: TRBJ2-5
clone_size: .
d_call: .
cdr3_aa: CASSTKLEREETQYF
cdr3_nt: TGTGCCAGCAGCACAAAGCTCGAACGGGAAGAGACCCAGTACTTC

v_call: TRBV18
j_call: TRBJ2-2
clone_size: .
d_call: .
cdr3_aa: CASSPGELFF
cdr3_nt: TGTGCCAGCTCACCCGGGGAGCTGTTTTTT

v_call: TRBV6-4
j_call: TRBJ2-2
clone_size: .
d_call: TRBD2
cdr3_aa: CASSQGLAGAPDGELFF
cdr3_nt: TGTGCCAGCAGTCAAGGACTAGCGGGAGCGCCGGATGGGGAGCTGTTTTTT

v_call: TRBV28
j_call: TRBJ1-1
clone_size: .
d_call: .
cdr3_aa: CASRHYRGTEAFF
cdr3_nt: TGTGCCAGCAGGCACTATAGGGGAACTGAAGCTTTCTTT

v_call: TRBV27
j_call: TRBJ1-2
clone_size: .
d_call: .
cdr3_aa: CASSLRQGIFYGYTF
cdr3_nt: TGTGCCAGCAGTTTAAGGCAGGGGATCTTCTATGGCTACACCTTC

v_call: TRBV28
j_call: TRBJ1-2
clone_size: .
d_call: .
cdr3_aa: CASSLRSFGRTATNYGYTF
cdr3_nt: TGTGCCAGCAGTTTACGTTCATTTGGACGGACAGCCACTAACTATGGCTACACCTTC

v_call: TRBV28
j_call: TRBJ2-7
clone_size: .
d_call: .
cdr3_aa: CASSPGKGVSYEQYF
cdr3_nt: TGTGCCAGCAGCCCGGGAAAGGGAGTGTCTTACGAGCAGTACTTC

v_call: TRBV29-1
j_call: TRBJ1-2
clone_size: .
d_call: TRBD1
cdr3_aa: CSVRTFRDRDNYGYTF
cdr3_nt: TGCAGCGTCCGCACCTTCCGGGACAGAGATAACTATGGCTACACCTTC

v_call: TRBV28
j_call: TRBJ2-7
clone_size: .
d_call: TRBD1
cdr3_aa: CASNRDRGHEQYF
cdr3_nt: TGTGCCAGTAACCGGGACAGGGGTCACGAGCAGTACTTC

v_call: TRBV6-2/TRBV6-3
j_call: TRBJ2-7
clone_size: .
d_call: .
cdr3_aa: CASSRRPGHMSYEQYF
cdr3_nt: TGTGCCAGCAGTCGCCGTCCGGGACACATGTCCTACGAGCAGTACTTC

v_call: TRBV6-2/TRBV6-3
j_call: TRBJ2-7
clone_size: once
d_call: .
cdr3_aa: CASSWGKRLGEQYF
cdr3_nt: TGTGCCAGCAGTTGGGGGAAGCGATTAGGCGAGCAGTACTTC

v_call: TRBV18
j_call: TRBJ1-2
clone_size: .
d_call: .
cdr3_aa: CASSPPNQPPPTLSAYGYTF
cdr3_nt: TGTGCCAGCTCACCACCGAACCAACCTCCCCCTACCTTATCGGCCTATGGCTACACCTTC

v_call: TRBV6-5
j_call: TRBJ1-2
clone_size: .
d_call: .
cdr3_aa: CASSYEMAGGYTF
cdr3_nt: TGTGCCAGCAGTTACGAAATGGCAGGAGGCTACACCTTC

v_call: TRBV4-1
j_call: TRBJ2-3
clone_size: once
d_call: .
cdr3_aa: CASSQEGWGTDTQYF
cdr3_nt: TGCGCCAGCAGCCAAGAGGGGTGGGGCACAGATACGCAGTATTTT

v_call: TRBV7-6
j_call: TRBJ2-1
clone_size: .
d_call: TRBD2
cdr3_aa: CASSSTGTSGSDVATGEQFF
cdr3_nt: TGTGCCAGCAGCTCTACCGGGACTAGCGGGAGCGATGTCGCTACGGGTGAGCAGTTCTTC

v_call: TRBV28
j_call: TRBJ1-1
clone_size: .
d_call: .
cdr3_aa: CASSHTLQGTEAFF
cdr3_nt: TGTGCCAGCAGTCATACTTTGCAGGGCACTGAAGCTTTCTTT

v_call: TRBV9
j_call: TRBJ2-5
clone_size: once
d_call: .
cdr3_aa: CASSVGGYTQETQYF
cdr3_nt: TGTGCCAGCAGCGTAGGTGGTTACACCCAAGAGACCCAGTACTTC

v_call: TRBV15
j_call: TRBJ1-4
clone_size: .
d_call: .
cdr3_aa: CATSRLTVGDEKLFF
cdr3_nt: TGTGCCACCAGCAGACTGACAGTCGGGGATGAAAAACTGTTTTTT

v_call: TRBV4-3
j_call: TRBJ1-1
clone_size: .
d_call: .
cdr3_aa: CASSQGFGGFDTEAFF
cdr3_nt: TGCGCCAGCAGCCAAGGTTTCGGGGGATTCGACACTGAAGCTTTCTTT

v_call: TRBV24-1
j_call: TRBJ1-2
clone_size: .
d_call: .
cdr3_aa: CATSDLRQTYGYTF
cdr3_nt: TGTGCCACCAGTGATTTGAGGCAGACCTATGGCTACACCTTC

v_call: TRBV5-4
j_call: TRBJ2-1
clone_size: once
d_call: TRBD2
cdr3_aa: CASSSNPSGHGEQFF
cdr3_nt: TGTGCCAGCAGCTCCAACCCTAGCGGGCATGGAGAGCAGTTCTTC

v_call: TRBV6-5
j_call: TRBJ1-6
clone_size: .
d_call: .
cdr3_aa: CASSYRRGSPLHF
cdr3_nt: TGTGCCAGCAGTTACCGCAGGGGTTCACCCCTCCACTTT

v_call: TRBV28
j_call: TRBJ1-5
clone_size: .
d_call: TRBD1
cdr3_aa: CASIGGDRGDQPQHF
cdr3_nt: TGTGCCAGCATCGGGGGGGACAGGGGCGATCAGCCCCAGCATTTT

v_call: TRBV5-5
j_call: TRBJ1-5
clone_size: .
d_call: .
cdr3_aa: CASSSRQGLNQPQHF
cdr3_nt: TGTGCCAGCAGCTCGCGCCAGGGATTAAATCAGCCCCAGCATTTT

v_call: TRBV18
j_call: TRBJ1-5
clone_size: .
d_call: .
cdr3_aa: CASSPRGDQPQHF
cdr3_nt: TGTGCCAGCTCACCACGGGGAGATCAGCCCCAGCATTTT

v_call: TRBV3-1/TRBV3-2
j_call: TRBJ1-2
clone_size: .
d_call: .
cdr3_aa: CASSQDQEGRPTNYGYTF
cdr3_nt: TGTGCCAGCAGCCAAGATCAAGAGGGTAGGCCCACTAACTATGGCTACACCTTC

v_call: TRBV2
j_call: TRBJ1-2
clone_size: once
d_call: .
cdr3_aa: CASARGHGYTF
cdr3_nt: TGTGCCAGCGCCAGGGGTCATGGCTACACCTTC

v_call: TRBV4-3
j_call: TRBJ1-3
clone_size: .
d_call: TRBD1
cdr3_aa: CASSQGRGESGNTIYF
cdr3_nt: TGCGCCAGCAGCCAAGGCAGGGGGGAGTCCGGAAACACCATATATTTT

v_call: TRBV28
j_call: TRBJ1-2
clone_size: few
d_call: TRBD1
cdr3_aa: CASRIMGQGINYGYTF
cdr3_nt: TGTGCCAGCAGGATCATGGGACAGGGGATTAACTATGGCTACACCTTC

v_call: TRBV28
j_call: TRBJ2-2
clone_size: .
d_call: TRBD1
cdr3_aa: CASSLSGTANTGELFF
cdr3_nt: TGTGCCAGCAGTTTATCCGGGACAGCGAACACCGGGGAGCTGTTTTTT

v_call: TRBV5-1
j_call: TRBJ2-2
clone_size: .
d_call: .
cdr3_aa: CASSLSTNTGELFF
cdr3_nt: TGCGCCAGCAGCTTGTCAACTAACACCGGGGAGCTGTTTTTT

v_call: TRBV6-5
j_call: TRBJ2-7
clone_size: .
d_call: TRBD1
cdr3_aa: CASSTGQGLGEQYF
cdr3_nt: TGTGCCAGCAGTACGGGACAGGGCTTGGGCGAGCAGTACTTC

v_call: TRBV7-2
j_call: TRBJ2-5
clone_size: .
d_call: .
cdr3_aa: CASSLNNNNWETQYF
cdr3_nt: TGTGCCAGCAGCTTAAACAACAACAACTGGGAGACCCAGTACTTC

v_call: TRBV7-9
j_call: TRBJ2-7
clone_size: once
d_call: TRBD1
cdr3_aa: CASSLFFGAGTGNYEQYF
cdr3_nt: TGTGCCAGCAGCTTATTTTTCGGAGCCGGGACAGGGAACTACGAGCAGTACTTC

v_call: TRBV5-8
j_call: TRBJ1-5
clone_size: .
d_call: .
cdr3_aa: CASSLFSGTYSNQPQHF
cdr3_nt: TGTGCCAGCAGCTTGTTTTCCGGAACATATAGCAATCAGCCCCAGCATTTT

v_call: TRBV30
j_call: TRBJ1-3
clone_size: .
d_call: .
cdr3_aa: CAWSPLHSGNTIYF
cdr3_nt: TGTGCCTGGAGTCCCCTACACTCGGGAAACACCATATATTTT

v_call: TRBV7-2
j_call: TRBJ1-3
clone_size: .
d_call: TRBD1
cdr3_aa: CASSATRGLGSGNTIYF
cdr3_nt: TGTGCCAGCAGCGCTACCAGGGGGTTAGGCTCTGGAAACACCATATATTTT

v_call: TRBV3-1/TRBV3-2
j_call: TRBJ2-5
clone_size: .
d_call: TRBD1
cdr3_aa: CASSQIARTGQETQYF
cdr3_nt: TGTGCCAGCAGCCAAATAGCGCGGACAGGGCAAGAGACCCAGTACTTC

v_call: TRBV28
j_call: TRBJ1-1
clone_size: .
d_call: .
cdr3_aa: CASGTRLDTEAFF
cdr3_nt: TGTGCCAGCGGGACCCGGCTGGACACTGAAGCTTTCTTT

v_call: TRBV2
j_call: TRBJ2-7
clone_size: .
d_call: .
cdr3_aa: CASSDRVSYEQYF
cdr3_nt: TGTGCCAGCAGTGACAGGGTGTCCTACGAGCAGTACTTC

v_call: TRBV18
j_call: TRBJ1-5
clone_size: .
d_call: .
cdr3_aa: CASSPGVQPQHF
cdr3_nt: TGTGCCAGCTCTCCAGGGGTTCAGCCCCAGCATTTT

v_call: TRBV9
j_call: TRBJ2-2
clone_size: .
d_call: TRBD2
cdr3_aa: CASSVGVGEGELGELFF
cdr3_nt: TGTGCCAGCAGCGTCGGAGTCGGGGAGGGAGAACTCGGGGAGCTGTTTTTT

v_call: TRBV5-6
j_call: TRBJ2-1
clone_size: .
d_call: TRBD2
cdr3_aa: CASSGLASTSSYNEQFF
cdr3_nt: TGTGCCAGCAGCGGACTAGCGTCCACCAGCTCCTACAATGAGCAGTTCTTC

v_call: TRBV6-5
j_call: TRBJ1-5
clone_size: .
d_call: TRBD1
cdr3_aa: CASTKTGGNQPQHF
cdr3_nt: TGTGCCAGCACCAAAACAGGGGGCAATCAGCCCCAGCATTTT

v_call: TRBV30
j_call: TRBJ2-7
clone_size: .
d_call: TRBD2
cdr3_aa: CAWSAFGTSGRVKNEQYF
cdr3_nt: TGTGCCTGGAGTGCCTTCGGGACTAGCGGGAGGGTTAAGAACGAGCAGTACTTC

v_call: TRBV6-2/TRBV6-3
j_call: TRBJ1-2
clone_size: .
d_call: .
cdr3_aa: CASSSHARGGYTF
cdr3_nt: TGTGCCAGCAGCTCTCACGCCCGGGGAGGCTACACCTTC

v_call: TRBV11-3
j_call: TRBJ2-1
clone_size: .
d_call: TRBD1
cdr3_aa: CASSPNAGTGGLGQYNEQFF
cdr3_nt: TGTGCCAGCAGCCCCAATGCCGGGACAGGGGGGCTCGGGCAGTACAATGAGCAGTTCTTC

v_call: TRBV10-2
j_call: TRBJ1-5
clone_size: once
d_call: .
cdr3_aa: CASSPAYSNQPQHF
cdr3_nt: TGCGCCAGCAGTCCAGCTTATAGCAATCAGCCCCAGCATTTT

v_call: TRBV18
j_call: TRBJ1-4
clone_size: .
d_call: .
cdr3_aa: CASSPPSQGNEKLFF
cdr3_nt: TGTGCCAGCTCACCACCCAGCCAGGGAAACGAAAAACTGTTTTTT

v_call: TRBV29-1
j_call: TRBJ1-1
clone_size: .
d_call: .
cdr3_aa: CSVDGLRGRQNTEAFF
cdr3_nt: TGCAGCGTCGACGGGCTTCGGGGTCGACAGAACACTGAAGCTTTCTTT

v_call: TRBV21-1
j_call: TRBJ1-2
clone_size: .
d_call: .
cdr3_aa: CASSMTGTLYGYTF
cdr3_nt: TGTGCCAGCAGCATGACAGGAACCCTCTATGGCTACACCTTC

v_call: TRBV11-3
j_call: TRBJ1-2
clone_size: .
d_call: TRBD1
cdr3_aa: CAIRQGKDGYTF
cdr3_nt: TGTGCCATACGACAGGGTAAGGATGGCTACACCTTC

v_call: TRBV2
j_call: TRBJ1-2
clone_size: .
d_call: .
cdr3_aa: CASSEVWGAEGGYTF
cdr3_nt: TGTGCCAGCAGTGAAGTTTGGGGAGCGGAGGGTGGCTACACCTTC

v_call: TRBV29-1
j_call: TRBJ1-4
clone_size: .
d_call: .
cdr3_aa: CSVYNREGEKLFF
cdr3_nt: TGCAGCGTTTACAACAGGGAGGGTGAAAAACTGTTTTTT

v_call: TRBV5-4
j_call: TRBJ1-2
clone_size: .
d_call: .
cdr3_aa: CASSAAGGVGNYGYTF
cdr3_nt: TGTGCCAGCAGCGCGGCCGGCGGTGTAGGGAACTATGGCTACACCTTC